The clone carrying this T cell receptor (beta chain) was seen at least ten times. This sample is drawn from a study of spatial heterogeneity in lung cancer. Study at large: The study sequenced follow-up PBMC samples when they were available, at a median of roughly two years after resection.

Germline-derived CDR1 and CDR2 are LNHDA and SQIVND (reference sequence). This CDR3 spans 13 amino acids. The trim removed 7 bases at V and 11 bases at J, leaving 8 bases unmatched. Noted time point: blood at routine non-recurrence follow-up after resection. TCRdb itself ran the 5' RACE reads through MiXCR, one entry per CDR3 protein. The sample yields 50,000 or so distinct CDR3 sequences, 12% seen once. This TCR derives from a male donor with early-stage non-small cell lung cancer. The starting material was PBMCs, obtained at follow-up. The genes are TRBV19 and TRBJ2-1, with TRBD2 matching 10 bases. CDR3 bases: TGTGCCAGTACCACTAGCGGGGTTCAGAAGCAGTTCTTC. Encoded protein: CASTTSGVQKQFF.